This TCR beta chain was identified in a study of T cells in Graves' hyperthyroidism and ophthalmopathy. In the study overall: Initial diagnosis, before any treatment, was when peripheral blood was collected. Findings and caveats of the study: The blood repertoire included most of the expanded thyroid clonotypes above 0.001.

Turning to this clonotype: Its specificity is unknown.

RNA transcripts yielded amplified TCR beta CDR3 regions. The HTBI primer set was used in a first-round RT-PCR of the TCR CDR3. TCRdb fed the multiplex PCR reads into MiXCR, producing one record per CDR3 protein. The data hold hundreds of thousands of distinct CDR3 sequences, with roughly 15% observed a single time. Trimming stripped 8 bases from V and 6 bases from J, with 6 bases between. Looked up from germline, CDR1 is MNHEY and CDR2 is SVGAGI. The CDR3 extends over 10 amino acids. Input material: blood. The V call is TRBV6-5, the J call TRBJ2-3; D call uncertain. The sequence was obtained from a woman aged 50 to 60 with Graves' ophthalmopathy. The DNA for the CDR3 is TGTGCCAGCGTTTGGGATACGCAGTATTTT. This encodes CASVWDTQYF.